Listed below are T cell receptor beta chains from one sample, sequenced in a study of T cell responses to AZD1222 COVID-19 vaccine. The assay was immunoSEQ multiplex PCR, and TCRdb's table has in-frame clones only and misses some. The profile shows under 150,000 clones, around 94% of them singletons. The sequencing here drew on peripheral blood, taken 28 days after the second AZD1222 dose. All receptors derive from an adult who received the AZD1222 COVID-19 vaccine. CDR3s include the opening cysteine and the closing phenylalanine or tryptophan. Clone size is not always given. Where it is, it says once, few, many or a class for expanded clones.

v_gene	abundance	j_gene	CDR3aa
TRBV6-2/TRBV6-3	NA	TRBJ2-3	CASSLNFGTSGSSTDTQYF
TRBV27	NA	TRBJ2-7	CASSLTVRYYEQYF
TRBV3-1/TRBV3-2	NA	TRBJ2-1	CASSQGRTKQIVRGEQFF
TRBV20-1	NA	TRBJ2-5	CSASHRGAQETQYF
TRBV4-1	NA	TRBJ1-2	CASSQDDWEGHYGYTF
TRBV5-3	NA	TRBJ1-5	CARSLPPGRQPQHF
TRBV9	NA	TRBJ2-3	CASSPRLAGDTQYF
TRBV27	NA	TRBJ1-2	CASSLRGRGVNYGYTF
TRBV19	NA	TRBJ1-3	CASSMRRRLSGNTIYF
TRBV2	NA	TRBJ2-5	CASRAGTGKETQYF
TRBV27	NA	TRBJ2-1	CASSFQGERYNEQFF
TRBV3-1/TRBV3-2	NA	TRBJ2-7	CASSRDTQTYEQYF
TRBV9	NA	TRBJ1-1	CASSPSDRQAFF
TRBV28	NA	TRBJ1-2	CASSLSQERGYTF
TRBV9	NA	TRBJ2-7	CASSVGSTTYEQYF
TRBV5-1	NA	TRBJ2-1	CASDPGTSGYNEQFF
TRBV12-5	NA	TRBJ2-3	CASGLVGADTQYF
TRBV12-3/TRBV12-4	once	TRBJ2-7	CASSLLGYEQYF
TRBV19	NA	TRBJ1-1	CASSISYQVSNTEAFF
TRBV5-1	NA	TRBJ1-5	CASSIQGDQPQHF
TRBV27	NA	TRBJ2-5	CASSLLETQYF
TRBV18	NA	TRBJ2-1	CASSPVVSSNEQFF
TRBV19	few	TRBJ1-4	CASSPGQGFKLFF
TRBV3-1/TRBV3-2	NA	TRBJ1-2	CASSQDTVVRSGGYTF
TRBV5-1	NA	TRBJ2-7	CASSLAPAVIYEQYF